The clone carrying this TCR beta chain appeared a few times. The method was immunoSEQ multiplex PCR; TCRdb's version includes in-frame clones alone and lacks a portion of them. The sample lists 150,000 to 200,000 clones, around four fifths occurring once. Germline V gene sequence: CDR1 MNHNY, CDR2 SVGAGI (reference sequence). The CDR3 covers 13 residues. This record belongs to a study of blood T cell repertoires in COVID-19. Study overall: The United States, Italy and Spain provided the acute and convalescent COVID-19 samples.

The chain joins TRBV6-6 to TRBJ1-6; D perhaps matches TRBD1 (6 bases). The sequencing sample was made of peripheral blood. This TCR was sampled from a woman between 65 and 79 years old with COVID-19, enrolled during active disease. The CDR3 DNA reads as TGTGGCGCGGGGGCAGACACTAATTCACCCCTCCACTTT. Translating gives CGAGADTNSPLHF.